This is a list of T cell receptor beta chains from one sample in a study of T cell changes during pregnancy in multiple sclerosis. Produced via immunoSEQ multiplex PCR; TCRdb's table is partial and in-frame only. The table records about 30,000 clones, 90% of them present only once. The source material was CD4+ T cells from peripheral blood mononuclear cells, sampled in the second trimester of pregnancy. The origin of the receptors is a female donor in good health, enrolled as a control in a pregnancy study. CDR3s include the opening cysteine and the closing phenylalanine or tryptophan. A D gene is named only where the DNA matches it firmly. Clone size appears in some rows only: once, few, many, or a class for an expanded clone.

length,J,D,V,size,DNA,CDR3
15,TRBJ2-3,TRBD1,TRBV30,-,TGTGCCTCCCAGGCGCCAGGGGGCAGCACAGATACGCAGTATTTT,CASQAPGGSTDTQYF
15,TRBJ2-1,-,TRBV4-3,-,TGCGCCAGCAGCCCGACAACCGACAGCTACAATGAGCAGTTCTTC,CASSPTTDSYNEQFF
16,TRBJ2-2,-,TRBV12-5,-,TGTGCTAGTGGTTTGCCCTCCGGGGGTAGCACCGGGGAGCTGTTTTTT,CASGLPSGGSTGELFF
14,TRBJ1-3,-,TRBV13,once,TGTGCCAGCAGCTCACCGGCGGGGGGAGACACCATATATTTT,CASSSPAGGDTIYF
13,TRBJ2-1,-,TRBV7-2,-,TGTGCCAGCAGCACCCGGGGGAGTAATGAGCAGTTCTTC,CASSTRGSNEQFF
15,TRBJ2-3,TRBD2,TRBV6-5,-,TGTGCCAGCCGTAAGCGGGAGGATCGACCAGATACGCAGTATTTT,CASRKREDRPDTQYF
14,TRBJ1-4,-,TRBV5-6,-,TGTGCCAGCAGCTTGGGGCAGGCTGGGGAAAAACTGTTTTTT,CASSLGQAGEKLFF
15,TRBJ2-1,TRBD2,TRBV7-8,-,TGTGCCAGCAGACCTACCGGGACTAGCGGGAATGAGCAGTTCTTC,CASRPTGTSGNEQFF
13,TRBJ1-5,-,TRBV10-3,-,TGTGCCATCAGTGAGTCAGTCGGTCAGCCCCAGCATTTT,CAISESVGQPQHF
16,TRBJ2-5,-,TRBV7-2,-,TGTGCCAGCAGCCGAATTGGAGGGGGGGGTCAAGAGACCCAGTACTTC,CASSRIGGGGQETQYF
14,TRBJ2-1,-,TRBV19,once,TGTGCCAGTAGTATTGCCCTAGGAGAAGGTGAGCAGTTCTTC,CASSIALGEGEQFF
14,TRBJ2-2,-,TRBV6-5,-,TGTGCCAGCAGGTCTGGACAGTCTACCGGGGAGCTGTTTTTT,CASRSGQSTGELFF
15,TRBJ2-1,TRBD2,TRBV2,-,TGTGCCAGCTGGTTTGGAGGGACTAGCAAGAATGAGCAGTTCTTC,CASWFGGTSKNEQFF
13,TRBJ1-5,-,TRBV27,-,TGTGCCAGCAGTTTCTCCAGCAATCAGCCCCAGCATTTT,CASSFSSNQPQHF
16,TRBJ2-6,TRBD1,TRBV7-9,-,TGTGCCAGCAACCGGACAGGGGGAAGTGGGGCCAACGTCCTGACTTTC,CASNRTGGSGANVLTF
15,TRBJ2-7,TRBD1,TRBV4-1,-,TGCGCCAGCAGCCACTTGGGGGGACAGGGGTACGAGCAGTACTTC,CASSHLGGQGYEQYF
14,TRBJ2-7,-,TRBV21-1,-,TGTGCCAGCAGCAAAGTCGGACAGGGCCGAGAGCAGTACTTC,CASSKVGQGREQYF
15,TRBJ1-4,-,TRBV19,-,TGTGCCAGCTCGCCCCAGGGACTCCCAGGAGGGGAACTGTTTTTT,CASSPQGLPGGELFF
15,TRBJ2-3,TRBD2,TRBV30,-,TGTGCCTGGAGTGTACTAGCGGGAGAGCTAGATACGCAGTATTTT,CAWSVLAGELDTQYF
15,TRBJ1-5,-,TRBV19,-,TGTGCCAGTACTATCGGCCCGGGGGGCGTTCAGCCCCAGCATTTT,CASTIGPGGVQPQHF
16,TRBJ2-7,-,TRBV21-1,-,TGTGCCAGCAGCTCGGGGACTAGCGGACCAGGGGGAGAGCAGTACTTC,CASSSGTSGPGGEQYF
14,TRBJ2-5,-,TRBV18,-,TGTGCCAGCTCACCAGTTAGAGGTCAAGAGACCCAGTACTTC,CASSPVRGQETQYF
14,TRBJ1-1,TRBD1,TRBV29-1,-,TGCAGCGCCCTGACCGGGACAGGGAACACTGAAGCTTTCTTT,CSALTGTGNTEAFF
15,TRBJ1-3,-,TRBV4-3,-,TGCGCCAGCAGCCAAGATACTAGCTCTGGAAACACCATATATTTT,CASSQDTSSGNTIYF
17,TRBJ2-1,TRBD2,TRBV7-9,-,TGTGCCAGCAGCCACGTCCCCCTAGCGGGAGGGCGCAATGAGCAGTTCTTC,CASSHVPLAGGRNEQFF
12,TRBJ2-1,-,TRBV29-1,-,TGCAGCGCTGGGCAGGAGGCCGGGGAGCAGTTCTTC,CSAGQEAGEQFF
14,TRBJ1-3,TRBD1,TRBV30,-,TGTGCCTGGAGTCGGACAGGGGGCAAGTACACCATATATTTT,CAWSRTGGKYTIYF
15,TRBJ2-7,TRBD2,TRBV6-1,-,TGTGCCAGCAGTGCGACTAGCGGGACCCCCTACGAGCAGTACTTC,CASSATSGTPYEQYF
13,TRBJ1-5,-,TRBV7-9,-,TGTGCCAGCAGCTTAGAGCCTAATCAGCCCCAGCATTTT,CASSLEPNQPQHF
13,TRBJ2-7,TRBD1,TRBV19,-,TGTGCCAGTAGTCCCTGGGACAGCTACGAGCAGTACTTC,CASSPWDSYEQYF
15,TRBJ2-7,TRBD2,TRBV7-2,-,TGTGCCAGCAGCTTAACTAGCGGGAGTTCCCACGAGCAGTACTTC,CASSLTSGSSHEQYF
19,TRBJ2-3,TRBD2,TRBV30,-,TGTGCCTGGAGTGTTTCCCGTCCGACTAGCGGGAGGGCCGTAGATACGCAGTATTTT,CAWSVSRPTSGRAVDTQYF
13,TRBJ1-6,-,TRBV11-3,-,TGTGCCAGCAGCTTGGACTCCGGATCACCCCTCCACTTT,CASSLDSGSPLHF
15,TRBJ2-1,TRBD2,TRBV29-1,-,TGCAGCGTTGTTCAGCGGGAGGGCACCTACAATGAGCAGTTCTTC,CSVVQREGTYNEQFF
14,TRBJ2-7,-,TRBV6-5,-,TGTGCCAGCAGTTACTCCCAGGGGACCTACGAGCAGTACTTC,CASSYSQGTYEQYF
13,TRBJ1-1,-,TRBV14,-,TGTGCCAGCAGCCAAATAGCGGGGGGGCAAGCTTTCTTT,CASSQIAGGQAFF
15,TRBJ2-2,-,TRBV9,-,TGTGCCAGCAGCGTAGTCGGGATGGGGTCCGGGGAGCTGTTTTTT,CASSVVGMGSGELFF
14,TRBJ1-2,-,TRBV30,-,TGTGCCTGGAGTGTCGGGGGGGCGCTGTATGGCTACACCTTC,CAWSVGGALYGYTF
13,TRBJ1-1,TRBD1,TRBV10-3,-,TGTGCCATAGGGACAGGGGGGAACACTGAAGCTTTCTTT,CAIGTGGNTEAFF
16,TRBJ1-1,TRBD1,TRBV2,-,TGTGCCAGCAGTGAAAGTAGGGGGCCCTTGAACACTGAAGCTTTCTTT,CASSESRGPLNTEAFF
12,TRBJ1-2,-,TRBV29-1,once,TGCAGCGTTTTCAGGCAGGGATATGGCTACACCTTC,CSVFRQGYGYTF
16,TRBJ1-3,TRBD1,TRBV19,once,TGTGCCAGTAGTGTGGACAGGGGGTACTCTGGAAACACCATATATTTT,CASSVDRGYSGNTIYF
15,TRBJ1-1,-,TRBV18,-,TGTGCCAGCTCACCAGGAGGCGGGGGATACACTGAAGCTTTCTTT,CASSPGGGGYTEAFF
15,TRBJ2-1,TRBD2,TRBV11-2,once,TGTGCCAGCAAACGCGGAGCGGGGGGGGTGGGGGAGCAGTTCTTC,CASKRGAGGVGEQFF
11,TRBJ1-1,-,TRBV21-1,-,TGTGCCAGCGGAGTGAACACTGAAGCTTTCTTT,CASGVNTEAFF
15,TRBJ1-1,-,TRBV7-9,once,TGTGCCAGCAGCTTACGGGGGGAGAGCGGCACTGAAGCTTTCTTT,CASSLRGESGTEAFF
16,TRBJ2-3,TRBD2,TRBV7-9,-,TGTGCCAGCAGCTTATTCGCGGGGGGCCACCCAGATACGCAGTATTTT,CASSLFAGGHPDTQYF
13,TRBJ2-7,TRBD1,TRBV7-6,-,TGTGCCAGCAGCCCCAGACAGGGGTTCGAGCAGTACTTC,CASSPRQGFEQYF
14,TRBJ1-3,-,TRBV2,-,TGTGCCAGCAGTGGAGGAAGCTCTGGAAACACCATATATTTT,CASSGGSSGNTIYF
15,TRBJ2-3,-,TRBV7-6,once,TGTGCCAGCATGCCCGTTAGGCGGAGCACAGATACGCAGTATTTT,CASMPVRRSTDTQYF
16,TRBJ1-4,TRBD1,TRBV4-3,-,TGCGCCAGCAGCCGAGGACAGGGGACAACTAATGAAAAACTGTTTTTT,CASSRGQGTTNEKLFF
14,TRBJ1-1,TRBD1,TRBV5-1,once,TGCGCCAGCAGCTTGGGAGACAGGGCCCATGAAGCTTTCTTT,CASSLGDRAHEAFF
16,TRBJ1-3,-,TRBV6-5,-,TGTGCCAGCAGTTACGGGCAGGCGGGAGCTGGAAACACCATATATTTT,CASSYGQAGAGNTIYF
14,TRBJ1-3,-,TRBV12-5,-,TGTGCTAGTGGCCAACGGGACTCTGGAAACACCATATATTTT,CASGQRDSGNTIYF
15,TRBJ2-1,-,TRBV11-3,-,TGTGCCAGCAGTTCGGGACTTCTTGCCCACAATGAGCAGTTCTTC,CASSSGLLAHNEQFF
15,TRBJ1-3,-,TRBV7-9,-,TGTGCCAGCAGCCGCCTGGGGGGCTCTGGAAACACCATATATTTT,CASSRLGGSGNTIYF
17,TRBJ2-3,TRBD2,TRBV7-8,-,TGTGCCAGCAGCACAGACCTTTCGGGGGGGCTGGGAGATACGCAGTATTTT,CASSTDLSGGLGDTQYF
12,TRBJ1-3,-,TRBV7-2,-,TGTGCCAGCAGCTTAGGCGGCAACACCATATATTTT,CASSLGGNTIYF
10,TRBJ2-3,-,TRBV7-9,once,TGTGCCAGCAGCCCGGGTGCGCAGTATTTT,CASSPGAQYF
15,TRBJ1-2,TRBD1,TRBV23-1,-,TGCGCCAGCAGTCCAACAGGGGGCCCTAACTATGGCTACACCTTC,CASSPTGGPNYGYTF